Sequencing of this T cell receptor beta chain was carried out in a study of CD8 T cells in Susac syndrome. Overall study findings and caveats: The study recognized that the number of individuals in its TCR sequencing and HLA analysis was relatively small.

As to this clonotype: Antigen specificity is unknown.

V gave up 0 bases and J gave up 7 bases, with 14 bases separating them. CDR3 length: 15 residues. Germline CDR1 and CDR2: SGHRS and YFSETQ. Random hexamers primed reverse transcription of about 0.5 to 1 ug RNA. TCR beta CDR3 was amplified by immunoSEQ multiplex PCR. This amplification extended across 54 Vbeta and 13 Jbeta segments. TCRdb analysed the immunoSEQ multiplex PCR reads with MiXCR anew, one entry per CDR3 protein. The sample holds around 130,000 distinct CDR3 sequences, roughly 76% seen once. The clonotype originates from a human donor with multiple sclerosis. The sample consisted of CD8+ T cells from PBMCs. The rearrangement uses TRBV5-1 and TRBJ2-1; tentative D call: TRBD2 (5 bases). The CDR3 DNA reads as TGCGCCAGCAGCTTGGGGAGGACGGTAGTGAATGAGCAGTTCTTC. It translates to CASSLGRTVVNEQFF.